The entry that follows covers one T cell receptor beta chain sequence. As yet, its antigen is unknown. This sample was included in a study of post-analysis software for immune sequencing data. Study-wide findings and caveats: The study found significantly lower normalized Chao1 diversity in multiple sclerosis patients than in controls. The F measure placed samples prepared in the same batch into strongly shared clusters. Patients showed TRBV5-6, TRBV5-1 and TRBV20-1 among 4 or 5 TRBV segments more frequent than in controls.

Trimming at V came to 7 bases and at J to 2 bases, leaving 7 bases not matched to a gene. Germline lookup yields CDR1 SGHTA and CDR2 FQGNSA. This CDR3 spans 14 amino acids. Incorporated into the TCR beta cDNA libraries were unique molecular identifiers, which served to reduce PCR and sequencing biases. A population of about 0.95 to 11 million T cells gave rise to about half a million cDNA molecules. MiXCR was run by TCRdb on the PCR reads, yielding one entry per CDR3 protein. The sample lists about 500,000 distinct CDR3 sequences; roughly 45% were seen once. This TCR was sampled from a girl aged 5-17 years with multiple sclerosis. The sample comprised blood. The genes are TRBV7-2 and TRBJ2-7; TRBD1 matches at 8 bases. The CDR3 DNA follows: TGTGCCAGCATGCGACAGGGACAGGCCTACGAGCAGTACTTC. Its translation is CASMRQGQAYEQYF.